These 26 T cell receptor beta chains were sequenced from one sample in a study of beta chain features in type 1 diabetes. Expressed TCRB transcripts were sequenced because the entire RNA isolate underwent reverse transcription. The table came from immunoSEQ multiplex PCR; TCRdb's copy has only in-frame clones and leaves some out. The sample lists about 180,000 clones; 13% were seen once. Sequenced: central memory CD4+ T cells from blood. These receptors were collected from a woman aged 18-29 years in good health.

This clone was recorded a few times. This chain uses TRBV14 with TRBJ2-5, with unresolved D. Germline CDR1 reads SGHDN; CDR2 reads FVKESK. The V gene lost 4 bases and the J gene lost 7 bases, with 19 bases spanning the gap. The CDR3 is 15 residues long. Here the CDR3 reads CASSPPHGPVGTQYF. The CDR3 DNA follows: TGTGCCAGCAGCCCCCCTCATGGGCCCGTAGGGACCCAGTACTTC.

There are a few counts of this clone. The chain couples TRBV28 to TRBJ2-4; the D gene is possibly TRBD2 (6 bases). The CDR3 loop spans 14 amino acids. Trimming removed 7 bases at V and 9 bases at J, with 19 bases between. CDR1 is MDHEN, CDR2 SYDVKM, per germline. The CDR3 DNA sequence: TGTGCCAGCATTGGGGGACCGAGGAGGGCCATTCAGTACTTC. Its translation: CASIGGPRRAIQYF.

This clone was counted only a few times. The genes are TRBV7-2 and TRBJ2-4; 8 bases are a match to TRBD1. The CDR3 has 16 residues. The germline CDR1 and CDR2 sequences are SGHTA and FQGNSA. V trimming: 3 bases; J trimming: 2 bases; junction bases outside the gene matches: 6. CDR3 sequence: CASSFRQGISKNIQYF. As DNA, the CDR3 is TGTGCCAGCAGCTTCCGACAGGGGATATCCAAAAACATTCAGTACTTC. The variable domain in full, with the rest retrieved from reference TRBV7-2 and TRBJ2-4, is GAGVSQSPSNKVTEKGKDVELRCDPISGHTALYWYRQSLGQGLEFLIYFQGNSAPDKSGLPSDRFSAERTGGSVSTLTIQRTQQEDSAVYLCASSFRQGISKNIQYFGAGTRLSVL.

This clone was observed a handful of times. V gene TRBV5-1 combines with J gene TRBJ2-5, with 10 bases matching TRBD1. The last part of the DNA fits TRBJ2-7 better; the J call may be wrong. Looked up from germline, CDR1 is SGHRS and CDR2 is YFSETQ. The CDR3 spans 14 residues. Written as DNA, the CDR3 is TGCGCCAGCAGCCTGACAGGGGGCATTGACGAGCAGTACTTC. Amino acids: CASSLTGGIDEQYF.

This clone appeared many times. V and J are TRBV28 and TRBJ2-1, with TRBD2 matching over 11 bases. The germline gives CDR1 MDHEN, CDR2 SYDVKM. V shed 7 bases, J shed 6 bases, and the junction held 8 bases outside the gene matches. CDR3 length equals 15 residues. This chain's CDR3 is CASTKTSGRINEQFF. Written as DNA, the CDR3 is TGTGCCAGCACCAAAACTAGCGGGAGAATCAATGAGCAGTTCTTC.

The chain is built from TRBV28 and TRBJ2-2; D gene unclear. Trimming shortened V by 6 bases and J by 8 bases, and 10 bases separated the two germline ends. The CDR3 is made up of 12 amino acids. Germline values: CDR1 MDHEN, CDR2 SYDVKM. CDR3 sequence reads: CASSPLRGELFF. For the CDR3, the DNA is TGTGCCAGCAGCCCCTTGAGGGGGGAGCTGTTTTTT.

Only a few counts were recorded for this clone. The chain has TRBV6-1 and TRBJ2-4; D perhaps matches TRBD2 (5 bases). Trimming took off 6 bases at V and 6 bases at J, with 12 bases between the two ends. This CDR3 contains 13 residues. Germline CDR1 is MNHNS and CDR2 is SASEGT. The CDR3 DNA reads TGTGCCAGCAGGAGTACCCGGGGAAACATTCAGTACTTC. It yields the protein CASRSTRGNIQYF.

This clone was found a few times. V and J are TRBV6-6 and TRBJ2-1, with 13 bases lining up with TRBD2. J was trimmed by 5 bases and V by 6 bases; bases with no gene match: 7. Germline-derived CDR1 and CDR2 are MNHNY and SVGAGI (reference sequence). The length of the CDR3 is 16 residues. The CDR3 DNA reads TGTGCCAGCAGAGGACTAGCGGGAGTAACCAACAATGAGCAGTTCTTC. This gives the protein CASRGLAGVTNNEQFF.

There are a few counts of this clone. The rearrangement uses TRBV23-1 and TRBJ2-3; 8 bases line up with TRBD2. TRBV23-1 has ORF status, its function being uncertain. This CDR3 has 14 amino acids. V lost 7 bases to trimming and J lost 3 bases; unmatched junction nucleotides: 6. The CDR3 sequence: CASKSREGTDTQYF. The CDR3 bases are TGCGCCAGCAAGTCACGGGAGGGTACAGATACGCAGTATTTT.

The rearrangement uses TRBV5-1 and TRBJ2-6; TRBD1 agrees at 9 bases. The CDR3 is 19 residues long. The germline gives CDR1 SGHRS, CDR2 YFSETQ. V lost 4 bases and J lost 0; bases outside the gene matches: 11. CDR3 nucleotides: TGCGCCAGCAGCCGGGACAGGGTGGGCCGAACCTCTGGGGCCAACGTCCTGACTTTC. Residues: CASSRDRVGRTSGANVLTF. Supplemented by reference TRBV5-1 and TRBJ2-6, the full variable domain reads KAGVTQTPRYLIKTRGQQVTLSCSPISGHRSVSWYQQTPGQGLQFLFEYFSETQRNKGNFPGRFSGRQFSNSRSEMNVSTLELGDSALYLCASSRDRVGRTSGANVLTFGAGSRLTVL.

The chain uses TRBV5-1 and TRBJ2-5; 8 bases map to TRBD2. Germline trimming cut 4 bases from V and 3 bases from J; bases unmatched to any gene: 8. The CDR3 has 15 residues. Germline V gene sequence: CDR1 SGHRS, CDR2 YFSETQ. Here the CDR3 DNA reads TGCGCCAGCAGCAGAGGACTAGCTGCGGAAGAGACCCAGTACTTC. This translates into CASSRGLAAEETQYF.

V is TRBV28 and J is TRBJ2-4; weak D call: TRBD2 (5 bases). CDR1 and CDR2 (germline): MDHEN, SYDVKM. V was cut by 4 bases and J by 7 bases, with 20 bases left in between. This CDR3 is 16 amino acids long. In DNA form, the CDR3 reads TGTGCCAGCAGTTCCTCCCTAATGGGAACTAGGAACATTCAGTACTTC. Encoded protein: CASSSSLMGTRNIQYF.

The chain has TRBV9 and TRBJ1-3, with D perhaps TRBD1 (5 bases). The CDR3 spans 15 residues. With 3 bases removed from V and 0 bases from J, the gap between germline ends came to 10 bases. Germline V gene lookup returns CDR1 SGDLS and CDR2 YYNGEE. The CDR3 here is CASSATVVSGNTIYF. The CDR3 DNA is TGTGCCAGCAGCGCGACAGTGGTCTCTGGAAACACCATATATTTT.

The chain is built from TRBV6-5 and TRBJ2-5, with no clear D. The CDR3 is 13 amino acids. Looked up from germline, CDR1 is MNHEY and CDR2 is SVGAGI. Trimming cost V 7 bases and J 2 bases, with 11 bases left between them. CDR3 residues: CASNPVGQETQYF. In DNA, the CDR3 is TGTGCCAGCAATCCAGTCGGGCAAGAGACCCAGTACTTC.

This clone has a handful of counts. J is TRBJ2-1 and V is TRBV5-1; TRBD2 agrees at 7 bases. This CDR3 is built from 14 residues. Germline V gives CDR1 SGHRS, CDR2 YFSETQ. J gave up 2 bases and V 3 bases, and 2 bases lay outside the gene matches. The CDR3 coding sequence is TGCGCCAGCAGCTACCTAGCGGCCTACAATGAGCAGTTCTTC. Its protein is CASSYLAAYNEQFF.

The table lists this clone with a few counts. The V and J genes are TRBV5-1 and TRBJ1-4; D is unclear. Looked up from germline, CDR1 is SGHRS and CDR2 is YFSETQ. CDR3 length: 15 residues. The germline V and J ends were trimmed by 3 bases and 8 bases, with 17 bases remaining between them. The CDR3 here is CASSSDPFDGEKLFF. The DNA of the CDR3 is TGCGCCAGCAGCTCCGACCCGTTCGACGGGGAAAAACTGTTTTTT.

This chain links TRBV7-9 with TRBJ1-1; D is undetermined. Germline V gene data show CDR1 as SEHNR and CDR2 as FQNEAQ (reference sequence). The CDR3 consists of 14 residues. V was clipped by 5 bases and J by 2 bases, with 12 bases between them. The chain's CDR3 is CASSGYGRNTEAFF. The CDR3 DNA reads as TGTGCCAGCAGCGGGTATGGGAGAAACACTGAAGCTTTCTTT. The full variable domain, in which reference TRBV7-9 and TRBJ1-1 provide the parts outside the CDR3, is DTGVSQNPRHKITKRGQNVTFRCDPISEHNRLYWYRQTLGQGPEFLTYFQNEAQLEKSRLLSDRFSAERPKGSFSTLEIQRTEQGDSAMYLCASSGYGRNTEAFFGQGTRLTVV.

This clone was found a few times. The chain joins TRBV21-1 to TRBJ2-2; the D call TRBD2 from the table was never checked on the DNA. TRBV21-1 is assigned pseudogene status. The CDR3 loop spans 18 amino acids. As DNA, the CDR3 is TGTGCCAGCAGCAAAGATTGGGGGACTAGCGTTGGCACCGGGGAGCTGTTTTTT. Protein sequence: CASSKDWGTSVGTGELFF.

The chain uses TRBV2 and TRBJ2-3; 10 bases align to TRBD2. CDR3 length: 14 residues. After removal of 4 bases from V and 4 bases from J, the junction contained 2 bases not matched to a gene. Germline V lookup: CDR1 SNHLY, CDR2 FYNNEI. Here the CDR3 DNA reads TGTGCCAGCAGTGCTAGCGGGAGCCCAGATACGCAGTATTTT. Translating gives CASSASGSPDTQYF.

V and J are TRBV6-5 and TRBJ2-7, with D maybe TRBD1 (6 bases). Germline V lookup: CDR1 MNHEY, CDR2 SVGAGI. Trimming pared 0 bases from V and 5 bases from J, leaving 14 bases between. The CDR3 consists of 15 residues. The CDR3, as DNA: TGTGCCAGCAGTTACTCTGACGTCAGGGGCAACGAGCAGTACTTC. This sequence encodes CASSYSDVRGNEQYF.

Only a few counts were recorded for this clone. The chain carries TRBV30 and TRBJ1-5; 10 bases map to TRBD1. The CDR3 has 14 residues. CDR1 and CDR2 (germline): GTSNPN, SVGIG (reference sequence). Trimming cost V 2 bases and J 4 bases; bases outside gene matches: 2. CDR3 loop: CAWSPGQGNQPQHF. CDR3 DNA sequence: TGTGCCTGGAGTCCGGGACAGGGGAATCAGCCCCAGCATTTT.

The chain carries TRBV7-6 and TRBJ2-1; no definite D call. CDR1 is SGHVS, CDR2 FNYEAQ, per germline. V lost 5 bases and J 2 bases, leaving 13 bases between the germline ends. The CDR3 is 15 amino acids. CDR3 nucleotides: TGTGCCAGCAGCGCCTCTAGGAGCGCCTACAATGAGCAGTTCTTC. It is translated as CASSASRSAYNEQFF.

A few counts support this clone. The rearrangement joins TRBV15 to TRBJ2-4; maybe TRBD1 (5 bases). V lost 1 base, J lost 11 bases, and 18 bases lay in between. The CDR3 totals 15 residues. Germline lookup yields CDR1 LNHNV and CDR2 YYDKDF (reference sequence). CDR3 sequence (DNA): TGTGCCACCAGCAGAGTAAAGGCGCAGGGCACACTTCAGTACTTC. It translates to CATSRVKAQGTLQYF.

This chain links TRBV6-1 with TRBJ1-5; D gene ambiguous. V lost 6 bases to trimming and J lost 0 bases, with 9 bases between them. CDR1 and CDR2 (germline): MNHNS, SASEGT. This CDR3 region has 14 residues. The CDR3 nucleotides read TGTGCCAGCAGAGAGATGAATAGCAATCAGCCCCAGCATTTT. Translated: CASREMNSNQPQHF.

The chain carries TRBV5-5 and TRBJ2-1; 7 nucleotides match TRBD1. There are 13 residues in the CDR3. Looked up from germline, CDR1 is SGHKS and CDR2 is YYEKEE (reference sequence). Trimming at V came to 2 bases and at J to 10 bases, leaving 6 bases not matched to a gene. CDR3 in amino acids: CASSLDGDREQFF. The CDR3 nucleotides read TGTGCCAGCAGCTTAGATGGGGACAGAGAGCAGTTCTTC.

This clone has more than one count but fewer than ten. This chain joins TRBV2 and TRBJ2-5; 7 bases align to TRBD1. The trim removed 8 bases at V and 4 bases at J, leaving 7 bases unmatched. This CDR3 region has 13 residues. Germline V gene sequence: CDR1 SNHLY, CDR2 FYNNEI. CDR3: CASLRQGSETQYF. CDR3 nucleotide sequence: TGTGCCAGCCTGCGACAGGGATCAGAGACCCAGTACTTC.